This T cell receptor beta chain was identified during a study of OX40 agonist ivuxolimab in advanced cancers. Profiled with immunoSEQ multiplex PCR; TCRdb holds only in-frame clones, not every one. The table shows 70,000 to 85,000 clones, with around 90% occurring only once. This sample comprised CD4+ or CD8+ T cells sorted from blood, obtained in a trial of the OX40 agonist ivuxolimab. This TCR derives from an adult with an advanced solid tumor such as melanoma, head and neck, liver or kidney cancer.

The CDR3 DNA reads TGTGCCAGCAGCCCTATTATCGGAGCGTACACTGAAGCTTTCTTT. Protein sequence: CASSPIIGAYTEAFF. V and J are TRBV7-2 and TRBJ1-1; no reliable D call. Germline lookup yields CDR1 SGHTA and CDR2 FQGNSA. Trimming cost V 5 bases and J 3 bases, with 16 bases left between them. The CDR3 loop spans 15 amino acids.